This T cell receptor (beta chain) appears in the sequencing data of a study of blood T cell repertoires in COVID-19. Germline V gene data show CDR1 as SQVTM and CDR2 as ANQGSEA. The CDR3 has 14 amino acids. V was clipped by 3 bases and J by 4 bases, with 14 bases between them. Per the original methods: Amplification from reference gene primers served as the basis for estimated nucleated cell counts. The table came from immunoSEQ multiplex PCR; TCRdb's copy has only in-frame clones and leaves some out. V and J calls plus clone size are reproduced from that table; the DNA served to infer D and trimming. The profile shows 300,000 or so clones, around nine tenths of them singletons.

Sequences were obtained from peripheral blood. The sequence was collected from a man between 65 and 80 years old with acute or convalescent COVID-19. This chain joins TRBV29-1 and TRBJ2-3; D not certain. The CDR3 DNA reads TGCAGCGTTGACGTCAGAACCGCTTCAGATACGCAGTATTTT. Protein sequence: CSVDVRTASDTQYF.